This entry describes one TCR beta chain. Its antigen target is currently unknown. No per-base quality is available; no much larger clone lies one base away. Library prep was done by the immunoSEQ multiplex PCR assay. The table comes from immuneACCESS by way of TCRdb, which keeps in-frame sequences with V and J called. Part of the clones is missing from these tables; in studies checked, under half for an unresolved V gene and the rest for unknown reasons. This sample is represented by several thousand clones; 70% to 90% of them were singletons. The ten largest clones add up to 10% of the sample. The germline V gene specifies SGHRS as CDR1 and YFSETQ as CDR2. Trimming costs V 7 bases and J 2 bases, and their ends lie 19 bases apart. CDR3 length: 16 amino acids, cysteine to phenylalanine. Kept here is only the CDR3 DNA, which spans 48 bases and is read in frame from base 1. These data are taken from a study of T cell changes during pregnancy in multiple sclerosis (dated by TCRdb to the late 2010s). About the investigation overall: The study looked at changes in the T cell repertoire across pregnancy in women with multiple sclerosis.

The chain is encoded by TRBV5-1 joined to TRBJ2-1, with TRBD2 tentatively as D gene (7 bases match). The clonotype originates from a female donor in good health, enrolled as a control in a pregnancy study. The material was CD8+ T cells from peripheral blood mononuclear cells, obtained in the first trimester of pregnancy. The CDR3 region has the sequence CASAPGGGGTYNEQFF. The DNA is as follows: TGCGCCAGCGCCCCGGGGGGCGGGGGAACCTACAATGAGCAGTTCTTC.